This T cell receptor beta chain was retrieved from a study of shared clonotypes between healthy human individuals. Source study methods: Filtering differed because ImmunoSEQ produced junction-only sequences that carried no quality scores. The repertoire was sequenced with immunoSEQ multiplex PCR; TCRdb's copy has only in-frame clones and lacks some. V and J calls and clone size are as listed in that table; D and trimming were resolved from the DNA. The sample holds around 600,000 clones, around 97% seen once. V trimming: 3 bases; J trimming: 6 bases; junction bases outside the gene matches: 8. The germline V gene encodes CDR1 LNHDA and CDR2 SQIVND (reference sequence). This CDR3 spans 15 amino acids.

The receptor comes from a woman in her thirties in good health. The sample was naive CD4+ T cells sorted from blood. Subset meaning: CD45RA+ positively selected. The chain recombines TRBV19 with TRBJ2-7; 10 bases line up with TRBD2. CDR3: CASSMTASGRGEQYF. In nucleotides, the CDR3 is TGTGCCAGTAGTATGACGGCTAGCGGGAGAGGCGAGCAGTACTTC. Using reference TRBV19 and TRBJ2-7 for the parts outside the CDR3, the full variable domain is DGGITQSPKYLFRKEGQNVTLSCEQNLNHDAMYWYRQDPGQGLRLIYYSQIVNDFQKGDIAEGYSVSREKKESFPLTVTSAQKNPTAFYLCASSMTASGRGEQYFGPGTRLTVT.